Reported below is one T cell receptor (beta chain). CDR3 length: 15 amino acids. CDR1 and CDR2 (germline): LGHNA, YSLEER. Trimming took off 1 base at V and 2 bases at J, with 8 bases between the two ends. The table came from immunoSEQ multiplex PCR; TCRdb's copy has only in-frame clones and leaves some out. The data contain roughly 42,000 clones, around 84% of them singletons. The source of the sample is a study of PD-L1 blockade in urothelial cancer. This TCR was recovered from a man between 65 and 85 years old with urothelial cancer. The input for sequencing was PBMCs, taken around atezolizumab (anti-PD-L1) treatment. The chain uses TRBV4-3 and TRBJ2-2; weak D call: TRBD2 (5 bases). Here the CDR3 reads CASSQVTGNTGELFF. CDR3 sequence (DNA): TGCGCCAGCAGCCAAGTAACGGGAAACACCGGGGAGCTGTTTTTT.